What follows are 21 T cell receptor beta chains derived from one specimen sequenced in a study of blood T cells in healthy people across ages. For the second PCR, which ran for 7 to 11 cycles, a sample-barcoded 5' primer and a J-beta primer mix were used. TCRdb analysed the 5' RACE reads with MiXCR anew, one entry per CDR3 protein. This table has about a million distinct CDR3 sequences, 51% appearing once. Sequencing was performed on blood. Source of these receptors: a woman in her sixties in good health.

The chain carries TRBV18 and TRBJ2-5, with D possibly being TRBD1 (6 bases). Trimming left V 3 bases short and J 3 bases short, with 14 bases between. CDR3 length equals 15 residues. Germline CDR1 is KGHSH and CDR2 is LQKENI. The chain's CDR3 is CASSPITGLEETQYF. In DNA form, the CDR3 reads TGTGCCAGCTCACCGATCACAGGGCTAGAAGAGACCCAGTACTTC. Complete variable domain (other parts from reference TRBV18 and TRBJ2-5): NAGVMQNPRHLVRRRGQEARLRCSPMKGHSHVYWYRQLPEEGLKFMVYLQKENIIDESGMPKERFSAEFPKEGPSILRIQQVVRGDSAAYFCASSPITGLEETQYFGPGTRLLVL.

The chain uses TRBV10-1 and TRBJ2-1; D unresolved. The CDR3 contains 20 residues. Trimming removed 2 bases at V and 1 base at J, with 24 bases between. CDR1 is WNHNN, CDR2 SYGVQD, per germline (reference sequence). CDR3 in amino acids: CASSEGLGVWVVSSYNEQFF. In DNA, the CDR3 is TGCGCCAGCAGTGAGGGCTTAGGCGTCTGGGTAGTTAGTTCCTACAATGAGCAGTTCTTC.

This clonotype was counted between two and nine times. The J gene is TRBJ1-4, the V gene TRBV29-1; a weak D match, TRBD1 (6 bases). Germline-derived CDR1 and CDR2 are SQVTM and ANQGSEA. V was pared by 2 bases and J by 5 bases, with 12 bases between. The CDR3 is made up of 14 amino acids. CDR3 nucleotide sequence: TGCAGCGTTGAACCCAGGGGTGACAATGAAAAACTGTTTTTT. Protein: CSVEPRGDNEKLFF.

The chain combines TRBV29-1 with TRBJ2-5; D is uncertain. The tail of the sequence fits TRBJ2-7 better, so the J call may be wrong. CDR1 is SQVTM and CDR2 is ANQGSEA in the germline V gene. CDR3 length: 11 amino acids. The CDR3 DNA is TGCAGCGTTGATGGAGTCGACGAGCAGTACTTC. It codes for CSVDGVDEQYF.

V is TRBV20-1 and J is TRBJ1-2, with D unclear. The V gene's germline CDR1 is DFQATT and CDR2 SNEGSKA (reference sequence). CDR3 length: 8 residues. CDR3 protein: CNVGGYTF. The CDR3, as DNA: TGCAACGTAGGCGGCTACACCTTC.

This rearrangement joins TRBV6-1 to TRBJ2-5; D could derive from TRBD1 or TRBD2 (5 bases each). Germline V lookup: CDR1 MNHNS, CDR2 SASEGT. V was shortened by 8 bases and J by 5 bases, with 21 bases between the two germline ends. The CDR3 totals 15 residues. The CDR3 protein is CASGDDQGFWETQYF. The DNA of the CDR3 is TGTGCCAGCGGGGACGACCAGGGTTTCTGGGAGACCCAGTACTTC.

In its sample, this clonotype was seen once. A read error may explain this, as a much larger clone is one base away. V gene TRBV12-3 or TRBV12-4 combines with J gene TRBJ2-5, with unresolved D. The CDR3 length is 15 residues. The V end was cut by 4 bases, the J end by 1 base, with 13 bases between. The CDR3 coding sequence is TGTGCCAGCAGTTCCCTCTTTGCAGGCCAAGAGACCCAGTACTTC. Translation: CASSSLFAGQETQYF.

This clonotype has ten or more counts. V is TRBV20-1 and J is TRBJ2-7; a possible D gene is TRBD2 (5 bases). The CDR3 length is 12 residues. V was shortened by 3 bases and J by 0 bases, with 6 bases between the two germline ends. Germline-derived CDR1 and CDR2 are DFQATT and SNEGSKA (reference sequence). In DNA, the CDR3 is TGCAGTGCTAGCGGGGACTCCTACGAGCAGTACTTC. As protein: CSASGDSYEQYF.

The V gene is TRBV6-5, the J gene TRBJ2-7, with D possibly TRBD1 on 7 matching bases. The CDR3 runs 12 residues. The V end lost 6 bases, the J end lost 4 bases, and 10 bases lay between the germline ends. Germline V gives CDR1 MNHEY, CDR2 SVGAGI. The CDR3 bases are TGTGCCAGCAGGCGGGGACAGTACGAGCAGTACTTC. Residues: CASRRGQYEQYF.

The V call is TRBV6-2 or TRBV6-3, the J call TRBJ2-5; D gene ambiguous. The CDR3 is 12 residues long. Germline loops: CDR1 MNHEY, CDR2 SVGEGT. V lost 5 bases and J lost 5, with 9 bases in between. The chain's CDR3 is CASSPRVETQYF. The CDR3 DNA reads TGTGCCAGCAGTCCGCGTGTGGAGACCCAGTACTTC.

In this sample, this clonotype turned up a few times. In DNA, the CDR3 is TGTGCCAGCAGCCAGGTGTCAGGGGGCTCTTCTGAAGCTTTCTTT. Its translation is CASSQVSGGSSEAFF. The chain is built from TRBV7-9 and TRBJ1-1; 8 nucleotides agree with TRBD1. CDR3 length: 15 amino acids. V lost 5 bases, J lost 6 bases, and 11 bases stayed unmatched. Germline V CDR1 and CDR2: SEHNR, FQNEAQ (reference sequence). Looking up the rest from reference TRBV7-9 and TRBJ1-1 gives the full variable domain: DTGVSQNPRHKITKRGQNVTFRCDPISEHNRLYWYRQTLGQGPEFLTYFQNEAQLEKSRLLSDRFSAERPKGSFSTLEIQRTEQGDSAMYLCASSQVSGGSSEAFFGQGTRLTVV.

CDR3 sequence (DNA): TGTGCCAGCAGCCCCGGGACAGGGGTTCCCTATAGCAATCAGCCCCAGCATTTT. Protein: CASSPGTGVPYSNQPQHF. The chain employs TRBV7-9 and TRBJ1-5; 10 bases match TRBD1. This CDR3 is 18 amino acids long. Germline loops: CDR1 SEHNR, CDR2 FQNEAQ (reference sequence). J lost 0 bases, V lost 5 bases, and 10 bases had no gene match.

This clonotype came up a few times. CDR3 sequence reads: CASSKGHLSTSPLHF. The CDR3, as DNA: TGTGCCAGCAGTAAAGGACATCTTTCCACCTCACCCCTCCACTTT. The chain uses TRBV12-3 or TRBV12-4 and TRBJ1-6, with D possibly matching TRBD1 (5 bases). The CDR3 contains 15 residues. Trimming removed 5 bases at V and 10 bases at J, with 18 bases between.

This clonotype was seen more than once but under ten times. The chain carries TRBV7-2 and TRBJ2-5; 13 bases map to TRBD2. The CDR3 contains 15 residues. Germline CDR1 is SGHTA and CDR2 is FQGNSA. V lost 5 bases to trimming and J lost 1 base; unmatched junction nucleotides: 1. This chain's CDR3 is CASSRTSGGQETQYF. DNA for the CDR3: TGTGCCAGCAGCAGGACTAGCGGGGGCCAAGAGACCCAGTACTTC.

CDR3 protein: CAISERRAGSPLHF. The CDR3 nucleotides are TGTGCCATCAGTGAGAGGCGAGCAGGTTCACCCCTCCACTTT. J is TRBJ1-6 and V is TRBV10-3; no clear D gene. The length of the CDR3 is 14 residues. V lost 2 bases and J 9 bases, leaving 11 bases between the germline ends. CDR1 is ENHRY, CDR2 SYGVKD, per germline.

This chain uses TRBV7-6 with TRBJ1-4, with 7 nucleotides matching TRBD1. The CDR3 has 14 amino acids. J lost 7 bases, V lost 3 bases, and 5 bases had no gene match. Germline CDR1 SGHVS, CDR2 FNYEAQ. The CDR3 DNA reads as TGTGCCAGCAGCTTCGGGACAGTTAGTGAAAAACTGTTTTTT. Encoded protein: CASSFGTVSEKLFF.

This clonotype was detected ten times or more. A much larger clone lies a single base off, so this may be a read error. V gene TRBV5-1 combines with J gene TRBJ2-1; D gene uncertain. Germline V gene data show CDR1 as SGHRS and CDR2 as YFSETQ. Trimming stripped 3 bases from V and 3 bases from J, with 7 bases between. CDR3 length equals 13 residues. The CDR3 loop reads CASSWVYYNEQFF. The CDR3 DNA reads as TGCGCCAGCAGCTGGGTCTACTACAATGAGCAGTTCTTC.

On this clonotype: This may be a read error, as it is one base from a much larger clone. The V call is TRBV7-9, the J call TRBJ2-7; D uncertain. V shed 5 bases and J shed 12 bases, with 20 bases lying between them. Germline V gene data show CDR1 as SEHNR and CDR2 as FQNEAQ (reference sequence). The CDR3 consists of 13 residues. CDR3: CASSAGAPVGWYF. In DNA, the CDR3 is TGTGCCAGCAGCGCCGGAGCCCCGGTTGGGTGGTACTTC.

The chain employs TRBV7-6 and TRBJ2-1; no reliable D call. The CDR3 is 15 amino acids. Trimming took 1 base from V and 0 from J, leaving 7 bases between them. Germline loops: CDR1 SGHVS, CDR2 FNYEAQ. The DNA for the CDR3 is TGTGCCAGCAGCTTAGAGAGGTCCTCCTACAATGAGCAGTTCTTC. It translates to CASSLERSSYNEQFF.

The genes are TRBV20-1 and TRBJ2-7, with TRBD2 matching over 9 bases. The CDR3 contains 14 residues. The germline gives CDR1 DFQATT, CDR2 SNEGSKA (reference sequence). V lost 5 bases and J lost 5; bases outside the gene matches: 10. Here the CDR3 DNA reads TGCAGTGCTTTCGTAGCGGGAGTTCAGGACGAGCAGTACTTC. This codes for CSAFVAGVQDEQYF.

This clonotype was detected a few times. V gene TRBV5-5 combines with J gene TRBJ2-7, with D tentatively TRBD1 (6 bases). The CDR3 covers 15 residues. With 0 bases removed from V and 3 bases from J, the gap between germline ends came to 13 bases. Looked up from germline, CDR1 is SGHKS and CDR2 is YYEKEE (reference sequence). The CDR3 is CASSLDRDTIYEQYF. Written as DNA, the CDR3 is TGTGCCAGCAGCTTGGACCGGGACACGATCTACGAGCAGTACTTC.